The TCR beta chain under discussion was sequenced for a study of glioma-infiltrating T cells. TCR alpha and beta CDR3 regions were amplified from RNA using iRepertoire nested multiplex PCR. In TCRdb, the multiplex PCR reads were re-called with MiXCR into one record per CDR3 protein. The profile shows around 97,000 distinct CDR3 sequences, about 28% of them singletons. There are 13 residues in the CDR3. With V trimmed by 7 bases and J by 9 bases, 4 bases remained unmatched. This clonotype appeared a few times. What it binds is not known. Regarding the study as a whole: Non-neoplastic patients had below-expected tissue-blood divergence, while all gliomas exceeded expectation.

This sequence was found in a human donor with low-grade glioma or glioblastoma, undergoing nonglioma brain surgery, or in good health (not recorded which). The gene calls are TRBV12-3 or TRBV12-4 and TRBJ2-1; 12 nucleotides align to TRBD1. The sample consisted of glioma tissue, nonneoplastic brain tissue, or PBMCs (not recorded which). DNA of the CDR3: TGTGCCAGCACGGGGACAGGGGGCAGTGAGCAGTTCTTC. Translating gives CASTGTGGSEQFF.